The rows below give T cell receptor beta chains drawn from one sample of a study of cytomegalovirus exposure and HLA in healthy donors. Libraries were prepared by immunoSEQ multiplex PCR; TCRdb keeps only in-frame clonotypes and omits some of them. The data contain more than 95,000 clones, over 70% of them seen just once; the ten biggest clones take up under 4.5%. Sequencing was performed on PBMCs. Receptors were obtained from a man aged 18 to 30 in good health and CMV-seropositive. The CDR3 runs from the conserved cysteine through the conserved F or W. A D gene is named only where the DNA matches it firmly. Clone sizes are given selectively: once, few, many, or a class where the clone is expanded.

V gene,J gene,D gene,clone size,CDR3 DNA,CDR3 protein
TRBV5-4,TRBJ2-5,TRBD2,NA,TGTGCCAGCAGCTTGGATCCCACGGGAGGGCTCTTAGAGACCCAGTACTTC,CASSLDPTGGLLETQYF
TRBV11-2,TRBJ1-2,NA,NA,TGTGCCAGCAGCCTAAGGGGACTGGGCTATGGCTACACCTTC,CASSLRGLGYGYTF
TRBV4-3,TRBJ1-2,TRBD1,few,TGCGCCAGCAGCCAAGCACAAGGGGGCAGTCACTATGGCTACACCTTC,CASSQAQGGSHYGYTF
TRBV19,TRBJ1-1,NA,NA,TGTGCCAGTAGTCGGCGACGACAGGACGCTGAAGCTTTCTTT,CASSRRRQDAEAFF
TRBV29-1,TRBJ1-2,TRBD1,NA,TGCAGCGTTGTAACAGGGGGCTATGGCTACACCTTC,CSVVTGGYGYTF
TRBV2,TRBJ2-2,NA,NA,TGTGCCAGCAGCCCCCACAGGTCGGGCACCGGGGAGCTGTTTTTT,CASSPHRSGTGELFF
TRBV5-1,TRBJ1-3,NA,NA,TGCGCCAGCAGCGTGGGGAGGACTGGAAACACCATATATTTT,CASSVGRTGNTIYF
TRBV5-1,TRBJ2-7,NA,NA,TGCGCCAGCAGCTTTGGAGCGGCCTACGAGCAGTACTTC,CASSFGAAYEQYF
TRBV4-2,TRBJ2-1,TRBD2,NA,TGTGCCAGCAGTCCTGGAGCGGGGGGACTTAGGGATGAGCAGTTCTTC,CASSPGAGGLRDEQFF
TRBV5-1,TRBJ2-5,TRBD1,once,TGCGCCAGCAGTACGGACAGGTCATCAGAGACCCAGTACTTC,CASSTDRSSETQYF
TRBV5-4,TRBJ2-1,NA,NA,TGTGCCAGCAGCTTGGCTTTCTTGAGGTCGAGGCAGTTCTTC,CASSLAFLRSRQFF
TRBV7-9,TRBJ2-7,NA,NA,TGTGCCAGCAGGTCCGCGGACTACGAGCAGTACTTC,CASRSADYEQYF
TRBV11-2,TRBJ1-1,NA,NA,TGTGCCAGCAGCTCCGCGGGGTGGTCTGAAGCTTTCTTT,CASSSAGWSEAFF
TRBV27,TRBJ2-3,NA,NA,TGTGCCAGCAGTTTATTAGGGGCAACGCAGTATTTT,CASSLLGATQYF
TRBV5-4,TRBJ1-1,NA,NA,TGTGCCAGCAGCTTGTCGGTCACTGAAGCTTTCTTT,CASSLSVTEAFF
TRBV2,TRBJ1-5,NA,NA,TGTGCCAGCAGTTACGGTGGCGGTTCCAATCAGCCCCAGCATTTT,CASSYGGGSNQPQHF
TRBV19,TRBJ2-7,NA,NA,TGTGCCAGTAGTATCCGCGGACAGTCTCCCTACGAGCAGTACTTC,CASSIRGQSPYEQYF
TRBV27,TRBJ2-3,TRBD1,NA,TGTGCCAGCAGTCCCTTTGGGGGACAGGTGACAGATACGCAGTATTTT,CASSPFGGQVTDTQYF
TRBV6-1,TRBJ2-7,NA,once,TGTGCCACATCCGGGACAATTGGCTTC,CATSGTIGF
TRBV18,TRBJ2-7,TRBD1,NA,TGTGCCAGCTCACCCAACCGGGACAGATCATACGAGCAGTACTTC,CASSPNRDRSYEQYF
TRBV7-8,TRBJ2-7,NA,NA,TGTGCCAGCAGCTTAGGAGTGTGGAGAGGTTCATCTTGGTACGAGCAGTACTTC,CASSLGVWRGSSWYEQYF
TRBV5-1,TRBJ1-1,NA,NA,TGCGCCAGCAGCGACCAAGCCAGCGGGGCTTTCTTT,CASSDQASGAFF
TRBV30,TRBJ1-1,TRBD1,NA,TGTGCCTGGAGGGGGACAGGACTGAACACTGAAGCTTTCTTT,CAWRGTGLNTEAFF
TRBV15,TRBJ2-5,NA,once,TGTGCCACCAGCAGACTTGGACACCCACAAGAGACCCAGTACTTC,CATSRLGHPQETQYF
TRBV2,TRBJ1-2,TRBD1,NA,TGTGCCAGCCTTCGCGACAGGGAATTCGGGGTGGGCGGCTACACCTTC,CASLRDREFGVGGYTF
TRBV27,TRBJ2-1,TRBD2,NA,TGTGCCAGCAGCCCCACACTAATACTAGCGGGGTATAACAATGAGCAGTTCTTC,CASSPTLILAGYNNEQFF
TRBV7-9,TRBJ1-6,NA,NA,TGTGCCAGCCAGGCCGGGGGTGATAATTCACCCCTCCACTTT,CASQAGGDNSPLHF
TRBV2,TRBJ1-5,NA,NA,TGTGCCAGCAGTGCGACAGGCTATCAGCCCCAGCATTTT,CASSATGYQPQHF
TRBV5-6,TRBJ2-7,NA,NA,TGTGCCAGCAGCTTGGTGGACAGTCTTCGTCTGACCGAGCAGTACTTC,CASSLVDSLRLTEQYF
TRBV19,TRBJ1-3,NA,NA,TGTGCCAGTATGCCAGGGAGGACTGGAAACACCATATATTTT,CASMPGRTGNTIYF
TRBV7-9,TRBJ2-7,NA,NA,TGTGCCAGCAGCCCAAGACTGGACTACGAGCAGTACTTC,CASSPRLDYEQYF
TRBV29-1,TRBJ2-2,TRBD1,NA,TGCAGCGTTGAAGTCGCGAGGACAGGGAGCACCGGGGAGCTGTTTTTT,CSVEVARTGSTGELFF
TRBV7-9,TRBJ2-2,NA,NA,TGTGCCAGCAGCCCTGCCGTCCTGGGGAGTCAGCTGTTTTTT,CASSPAVLGSQLFF
TRBV15,TRBJ2-3,TRBD2,NA,TGTGCCACCAGCAAGTTACTAGCGGGAGTATCAGATACGCAGTATTTT,CATSKLLAGVSDTQYF
TRBV14,TRBJ2-7,TRBD1,NA,TGTGCCAGCAGCCAGCTAGGACAGGGCTACGAGCAGTACTTC,CASSQLGQGYEQYF
TRBV6-1,TRBJ2-5,NA,NA,TGTGCCAGCAGTGACAGGTACCAGAGGGAAGAGACCCAGTACTTC,CASSDRYQREETQYF
TRBV5-1,TRBJ1-3,TRBD1,NA,TGCGCCAGCAGCCGATCAGGACAGGGCTCTGGAAACACCATATATTTT,CASSRSGQGSGNTIYF
TRBV27,TRBJ2-5,TRBD1,NA,TGTGCCAGCAGTAAGCGCGACAGGGGGCAGAAAGAGCAGTACTTC,CASSKRDRGQKEQYF
TRBV5-1,TRBJ1-1,TRBD1,NA,TGCGCCAGCAGCTTCTCAGGGGGCGTCACTGAAGCTTTCTTT,CASSFSGGVTEAFF
TRBV4-2,TRBJ2-6,NA,NA,TGTGCCAGCAGCCAGAGGAGCTCTGGGGCCAACGTCCTGACTTTC,CASSQRSSGANVLTF
TRBV11-2,TRBJ1-3,NA,once,TGTGCCAGCAGCTCGTCTTGGGGGCCTGGAAACACCATATATTTT,CASSSSWGPGNTIYF
TRBV12-5,TRBJ1-2,NA,NA,TGTGCTAGTGGTTTGGACAGAACTTTAATCTATGGCTACACCTTC,CASGLDRTLIYGYTF
TRBV19,TRBJ2-1,TRBD2,NA,TGTGCCAGTAGTATCGCAGCGGGAGATCCCTACAATGAGCAGTTCTTC,CASSIAAGDPYNEQFF
TRBV10-3,TRBJ2-7,TRBD2,NA,TGTGCCATCAGCAGGACTAGCGAACCGGGGGAGCAGTACTTC,CAISRTSEPGEQYF
TRBV6-5,TRBJ2-3,NA,NA,TGTGCCAGCAGGGACAGCCTAGAGGATACGCAGTATTTT,CASRDSLEDTQYF